The source of this T cell receptor (beta chain) is a study of blood T cell repertoires in COVID-19 (dated by TCRdb to 2019 to 2021). At the level of the whole study: Collaborator samples came from the United States, Italy and Spain and covered acute and convalescent phases of COVID-19. A freely available public database, intended as a resource for researchers studying the immune response to SARS-CoV-2, is where the repertoires were released. The material from the prospective study consisted of cDNA or gDNA derived from T cells, B-cell-depleted T cells, or PBMCs. Subjects who had been exposed to COVID-19, were actively infected with it, or had recovered from it provided the deeply sampled blood TCRbeta repertoires that made up the dataset. Nearly every sample came with metadata listing a de-identified subject ID, COVID-19 status, age in years and sex. The samples were drawn from two sources: the first 160 participants of the ongoing ImmuneRACE study, and 1,254 subjects contributed by 6 global collaborators. Where available, HLA class I and class II types were taken from metadata supplied by the sample provider and were not determined by assay-based typing. Overall study outcomes, separate from this receptor: The quantity of clinical and demographic metadata differed by source and by participant and was supplied without curation.

TCRbeta CDR3 regions were amplified from genomic DNA by means of the immunoSEQ Assay, a bias-controlled multiplex PCR. In the authors' own workflow: The number of nucleated cells in each sample was estimated from the amplification of reference gene primers within the assay. Sequence reads were collapsed and filtered to measure the absolute abundance of every unique TCRbeta CDR3 rearrangement. Productive Simpson clonality was computed per sample as the square root of Simpson's diversity index over productive rearrangements. In its TCRdb copy, this immuneACCESS table keeps in-frame sequences only and misses some clones. Where compared with another copy, unresolved V genes explain less than half of these, and the others have no known cause. V, J and clone size are those of that table, while D and trimming were read from the DNA. For this sample there are 290,000 or so clones; around 90% appear just once. More than 2% of the sample belongs to the ten largest clones.

Details on this clone: No antigen is known for it. No base quality values were provided; no much bigger clone lies one nucleotide off.

The CDR3 has 15 amino acids, counting the end cysteine and phenylalanine. The kept DNA is CDR3 alone, 45 bases in frame from the first base. In the germline V gene (reference sequence), CDR1 corresponds to LNHNV and CDR2 to YYDKDF. V ends up 5 bases short and J 4 bases short, with an unmatched junction base count of 10. Collaborating institutions collected whole blood in K2EDTA tubes following their own protocols. For TCRbeta analysis, collaborator samples were shipped as frozen whole blood, as isolated PBMCs, or as DNA extracted from either sample type. The sequencing sample was made of peripheral blood. The TCR originated in a man between 18 and 29 years old with active or convalescent COVID-19. This receptor chain uses TRBV15 and TRBJ2-7; TRBD2 lines up with 8 middle nucleotides. The CDR3 in this case is CATSGWRLANYEQYF. The DNA sequence reads TGTGCCACCAGCGGGTGGCGACTAGCGAATTACGAGCAGTACTTC. With the rest looked up from the reference TRBV15 and TRBJ2-7 genes rather than sequenced, the full variable domain is DAMVIQNPRYQVTQFGKPVTLSCSQTLNHNVMYWYQQKSSQAPKLLFHYYDKDFNNEADTPDNFQSRRPNTSFCFLDIRSPGLGDTAMYLCATSGWRLANYEQYFGPGTRLTVT.